A single sample gave rise to the 30 T cell receptor beta chains below, sequenced in a study of graft-versus-host responses after intestinal transplantation. Generated by immunoSEQ multiplex PCR, the TCRdb table keeps only in-frame clones and is missing some. The top ten hold 3.5% to 5% of the sample, which has 45,000 or so clones, 91% seen once. Source: PBMCs, taken 524 days after transplant. Receptors were obtained from a human patient who received an intestinal transplant, so some T cells may come from the graft donor.

This clone was recorded a few times. J is TRBJ2-1 and V is TRBV7-2, with TRBD2 identical over 9 bases. There are 15 residues in the CDR3. Trimming removed 1 base from V and 10 bases from J; junction bases left unmatched: 8. Germline assignment: CDR1 SGHTA and CDR2 FQGNSA. Here the CDR3 DNA reads TGTGCCAGCAGCTTAGTCATAGCGGGAGTCCGAGAGCAGTTCTTC. The encoded protein is CASSLVIAGVREQFF.

The chain recombines TRBV29-1 with TRBJ2-7; either TRBD1 or TRBD2 may supply D (5 bases each). The CDR3 sequence is 11 residues long. Trimming took 5 bases from V and 3 from J, leaving 8 bases between them. Per the germline V gene, CDR1 is SQVTM and CDR2 is ANQGSEA. The DNA for the CDR3 is TGCAGCGTTTCGAGGGGCTACGAGCAGTACTTC. It encodes CSVSRGYEQYF.

Concerning this clone itself: Other DNA sequences in this sample translate to the same CDR3. The chain employs TRBV7-2 and TRBJ2-7; D gene unclear. V was shortened by 2 bases and J by 3 bases, with 2 bases between the two germline ends. The germline gives CDR1 SGHTA, CDR2 FQGNSA. The CDR3 extends over 11 amino acids. CDR3 bases: TGTGCCAGCAGCTTAAGCTACGAGCAGTACTTC. Protein sequence: CASSLSYEQYF.

V is TRBV10-3 and J is TRBJ2-7; the match to TRBD2 covers 11 bases. V lost 0 bases to trimming and J lost 6 bases; unmatched junction nucleotides: 1. The germline V gene has CDR1 ENHRY and CDR2 SYGVKD. The CDR3 runs 14 residues. As DNA, the CDR3 is TGTGCCATCAGTGAGTCGCTAGCGGGAGGCGAGCAGTACTTC. Its protein product is CAISESLAGGEQYF.

The rearrangement joins TRBV4-3 to TRBJ2-7; D is undetermined. Germline CDR1 reads LGHNA; CDR2 reads YSLEER. The V end lost 5 bases, the J end lost 0 bases, and 14 bases lay between the germline ends. This CDR3 contains 15 residues. DNA of the CDR3: TGCGCCAGCAGCGCCGAGCCGGAGAGCTCCTACGAGCAGTACTTC. Translated, it gives CASSAEPESSYEQYF.

This clone turned up a few times. The V gene is TRBV30, the J gene TRBJ2-1; D ambiguous. The germline V and J ends were trimmed by 0 bases and 2 bases, with 14 bases remaining between them. Looked up from germline, CDR1 is GTSNPN and CDR2 is SVGIG (reference sequence). The CDR3 spans 16 residues. CDR3 sequence: CAWSVLGGLPYNEQFF. CDR3 bases: TGTGCCTGGAGTGTACTGGGCGGTTTACCCTACAATGAGCAGTTCTTC.

V gene TRBV7-3 combines with J gene TRBJ2-3; D is tentatively TRBD1 or TRBD2 (5 bases each). The CDR3 has 15 residues. The germline V gene encodes CDR1 SGHTA and CDR2 FQGTGA. V shed 4 bases and J shed 2 bases, with 13 bases lying between them. CDR3 protein: CASSYFDGATDTQYF. The CDR3 region has the DNA TGTGCCAGCAGCTACTTTGACGGGGCCACAGATACGCAGTATTTT.

This sequence joins TRBV7-2 and TRBJ2-7, with D uncertain. Germline assignment: CDR1 SGHTA and CDR2 FQGNSA. With 1 base removed from V and 0 bases from J, the gap between germline ends came to 19 bases. CDR3 length: 18 residues. The CDR3 here is CASSLGPRSTGVSYEQYF. The CDR3 nucleotides read TGTGCCAGCAGCTTAGGCCCTAGGAGTACGGGCGTCTCCTACGAGCAGTACTTC. Supplemented by reference TRBV7-2 and TRBJ2-7, the full variable domain reads GAGVSQSPSNKVTEKGKDVELRCDPISGHTALYWYRQSLGQGLEFLIYFQGNSAPDKSGLPSDRFSAERTGGSVSTLTIQRTQQEDSAVYLCASSLGPRSTGVSYEQYFGPGTRLTVT.

Concerning this clone itself: Germline and junction disagree at one end, which may indicate a read error. At the DNA level, this CDR3 is encoded by other sequences in the same sample as well. In DNA, the CDR3 is TGTGCCAGCAGCTACTCAAGGGGTTATGGCTACACCTTC. This gives the protein CASSYSRGYGYTF. The chain recombines TRBV6-5 with TRBJ1-2, with D perhaps TRBD1 (5 bases). The germline V gene has CDR1 MNHEY and CDR2 SVGAGI. The CDR3 is 13 residues long.

This clone occurred once. The V and J genes are TRBV9 and TRBJ1-1, with D tentatively TRBD1 (6 bases). The germline gives CDR1 SGDLS, CDR2 YYNGEE. CDR3 length equals 13 residues. The V end was cut by 0 bases, the J end by 8 bases, with 11 bases between. This CDR3 is CASSVVPDREAFF. In DNA, the CDR3 is TGTGCCAGCAGCGTAGTTCCAGACAGGGAAGCTTTCTTT.

The CDR3 DNA reads TGCGCCAGCAGTTACGGGCTAGCGGGACAGGAGACCCAGTACTTC. The encoded protein is CASSYGLAGQETQYF. J is TRBJ2-5 and V is TRBV4-1; 9 bases are a match to TRBD2. Per germline, CDR1 MGHRA and CDR2 YSYEKL. V lost 6 bases and J lost 5; bases outside the gene matches: 10. The CDR3 runs 15 residues.

This clone was found once. The V and J genes are TRBV29-1 and TRBJ2-1; D may be TRBD2 (7 bases). The CDR3 is 14 amino acids. Deletions cut 7 bases from V and 5 bases from J, with 18 bases between. Germline V lookup: CDR1 SQVTM, CDR2 ANQGSEA. The CDR3 DNA sequence: TGCAGCGGCCGGGGGGCGGGAGCCCACAATGAGCAGTTCTTC. Amino acid sequence: CSGRGAGAHNEQFF.

The gene calls are TRBV28 and TRBJ1-2, with TRBD1 identical over 7 bases. The CDR3 has 15 amino acids. V lost 6 bases and J lost 2; bases outside the gene matches: 9. CDR1 is MDHEN, CDR2 SYDVKM, per germline. CDR3 in DNA: TGTGCCAGCAGCCATCCTCCAGGGGGGAACTATGGCTACACCTTC. It yields the protein CASSHPPGGNYGYTF.

V is TRBV4-1 and J is TRBJ2-3; the D call may be TRBD1 or TRBD2 (5 bases each). V shed 0 bases and J shed 7 bases, with 20 bases lying between them. Germline V gene data show CDR1 as MGHRA and CDR2 as YSYEKL. The CDR3 is made up of 17 amino acids. The CDR3: CASSQDRTRGFENTQYF. CDR3 DNA: TGCGCCAGCAGCCAAGATAGGACAAGAGGGTTTGAAAATACGCAGTATTTT.

This chain connects TRBV4-3 to TRBJ2-3, with 7 bases fitting TRBD2. The CDR3 consists of 16 residues. Germline loops: CDR1 LGHNA, CDR2 YSLEER. The J segment lost 2 bases and the V segment lost 0 bases, leaving 5 bases of the junction unmatched. The CDR3 DNA is TGCGCCAGCAGCCAAGAATGGGGAGGGAACACAGATACGCAGTATTTT. Protein: CASSQEWGGNTDTQYF.

There are a few counts of this clone. The chain has TRBV4-1 and TRBJ1-5; TRBD1 matches 7 bases. Per the germline V gene, CDR1 is MGHRA and CDR2 is YSYEKL. V shed 1 base and J 6 bases; nucleotides not matched to a gene: 3. This CDR3 is built from 14 residues. CDR3 DNA: TGCGCCAGCAGCCAAGGGACAGGACCTCAGCCCCAGCATTTT. Amino acids: CASSQGTGPQPQHF.

V usage is TRBV27 and J usage is TRBJ2-1; D not resolved. CDR1 MNHEY and CDR2 SMNVEV come from the germline V gene (reference sequence). Trimming cost V 2 bases and J 8 bases, with 7 bases left between them. The CDR3 has 12 amino acids. The CDR3 spells CASSLLGDEQFF. For the CDR3, the DNA is TGTGCCAGCAGTTTACTAGGTGATGAGCAGTTCTTC.

The gene calls are TRBV2 and TRBJ2-3; 9 nucleotides line up with TRBD2. CDR3 length: 13 residues. The trim removed 7 bases at V and 5 bases at J, leaving 4 bases unmatched. Germline values: CDR1 SNHLY, CDR2 FYNNEI. The CDR3 nucleotides read TGTGCCAGCATAGCGGGAGAGGGAGATACGCAGTATTTT. Its translation: CASIAGEGDTQYF.

This chain uses TRBV4-3 with TRBJ2-5; 9 nucleotides align to TRBD2. This CDR3 has 16 residues. V was pared by 2 bases and J by 1 base, with 5 bases of the junction left unmatched. Germline V gene sequence: CDR1 LGHNA, CDR2 YSLEER. The CDR3 nucleotides are TGCGCCAGCAGCCAACAGCTAGCGGGGACCCAAGAGACCCAGTACTTC. Protein product: CASSQQLAGTQETQYF.

This chain connects TRBV10-3 to TRBJ2-4; 7 bases match TRBD2. CDR1 and CDR2 (germline): ENHRY, SYGVKD. The ends lost 2 bases at V and 2 bases at J; junction bases unmatched: 6. CDR3 length equals 16 residues. CDR3: CAISEGEGITKNIQYF. The DNA of the CDR3 is TGTGCCATCAGTGAGGGGGAGGGGATAACCAAAAACATTCAGTACTTC.

The genes are TRBV7-6 and TRBJ2-6; the match to TRBD2 covers 11 bases. After removal of 3 bases from V and 1 base from J, the junction contained 5 bases not matched to a gene. Germline V CDR1 and CDR2: SGHVS, FNYEAQ. The CDR3 sequence is 18 residues long. The CDR3 here is CASSFLAGGPSGANVLTF. The CDR3 nucleotides read TGTGCCAGCAGCTTTCTAGCGGGAGGACCGTCTGGGGCCAACGTCCTGACTTTC. Full variable domain (remainder filled in from reference TRBV7-6 and TRBJ2-6): GAGVSQSPRYKVTKRGQDVALRCDPISGHVSLYWYRQALGQGPEFLTYFNYEAQQDKSGLPNDRFSAERPEGSISTLTIQRTEQRDSAMYRCASSFLAGGPSGANVLTFGAGSRLTVL.

The chain carries TRBV5-1 and TRBJ2-5; 8 bases fit TRBD2. V gave up 4 bases and J gave up 5 bases; unmatched junction bases: 4. The CDR3 has 13 amino acids. Germline assignment: CDR1 SGHRS and CDR2 YFSETQ. The chain's CDR3 is CASSRGLEETQYF. CDR3 in DNA: TGCGCCAGCAGCCGGGGACTAGAGGAGACCCAGTACTTC.

This clone showed up just once. The chain combines TRBV19 with TRBJ2-5, with D perhaps TRBD1 (5 bases). V lost 3 bases and J lost 0, with 8 bases in between. The CDR3 covers 14 residues. The germline V gene encodes CDR1 LNHDA and CDR2 SQIVND (reference sequence). The CDR3 coding sequence is TGTGCCAGTAGTATGAGACAGAACCAAGAGACCCAGTACTTC. Its translation is CASSMRQNQETQYF.

V and J are TRBV7-8 and TRBJ2-2; a weak D match, TRBD2 (5 bases). Germline V gives CDR1 SGHVS, CDR2 FQNEAQ. The CDR3 runs 16 residues. Trimming took off 4 bases at V and 0 bases at J, with 12 bases between the two ends. The CDR3 is CASSSSEGANTGELFF. The CDR3 coding sequence is TGTGCCAGCAGCTCGTCTGAGGGCGCGAACACCGGGGAGCTGTTTTTT.

The chain recombines TRBV19 with TRBJ1-1, with unresolved D. V gave up 4 bases and J gave up 5 bases, with 8 bases separating them. This CDR3 region has 12 residues. Germline V CDR1 and CDR2: LNHDA, SQIVND (reference sequence). The CDR3 DNA reads as TGTGCCAGTAGTAAAGGGCGAACTGAAGCTTTCTTT. Amino acid sequence: CASSKGRTEAFF.

Of note for this clone: Other DNA sequences in the sample encode the same CDR3. V gene TRBV5-6 combines with J gene TRBJ2-2; D gene unclear. Trimming took off 0 bases at V and 7 bases at J, with 7 bases between the two ends. CDR1 SGHDT and CDR2 YYEEEE come from the germline V gene. The CDR3 is 13 residues long. The CDR3 reads CASSLGPSGELFF. CDR3 nucleotides: TGTGCCAGCAGCTTGGGCCCCAGCGGGGAGCTGTTTTTT.

This chain uses TRBV10-1 with TRBJ2-1; D possibly corresponds to TRBD2 (6 bases). This CDR3 is built from 16 residues. CDR1 and CDR2 from the germline V gene are WNHNN and SYGVQD (reference sequence). Trimming removed 0 bases from V and 5 bases from J, with 14 bases in between. CDR3 bases: TGCGCCAGCAGTGAGTCGGCTAGCGTGGGGAACAATGAGCAGTTCTTC. Protein: CASSESASVGNNEQFF.

This clone was seen just once. The chain recombines TRBV6-1 with TRBJ1-3; no reliable D call. Trimming removed 6 bases at V and 0 bases at J, with 9 bases between. The CDR3 loop spans 14 amino acids. Germline assignment: CDR1 MNHNS and CDR2 SASEGT. This chain's CDR3 is CASSQRTSGNTIYF. DNA of the CDR3: TGTGCCAGCAGCCAACGGACCTCTGGAAACACCATATATTTT.

This chain links TRBV19 with TRBJ2-1; 7 nucleotides agree with TRBD1. This CDR3 has 12 residues. Germline trimming cut 10 bases from V and 7 bases from J; bases unmatched to any gene: 7. The germline V gene has CDR1 LNHDA and CDR2 SQIVND (reference sequence). The CDR3 nucleotides read TGTGCCACCGGACAGGTCTGGAATGAGCAGTTCTTC. Protein: CATGQVWNEQFF.

The V call is TRBV30, the J call TRBJ2-1, with D perhaps matching TRBD1 or TRBD2 (5 bases each). V lost 1 base and J lost 5, with 9 bases in between. Germline V lookup: CDR1 GTSNPN, CDR2 SVGIG (reference sequence). This CDR3 comprises 13 residues. The CDR3 bases are TGTGCCTGGAGTGGGGACGGGAACAATGAGCAGTTCTTC. Protein product: CAWSGDGNNEQFF.